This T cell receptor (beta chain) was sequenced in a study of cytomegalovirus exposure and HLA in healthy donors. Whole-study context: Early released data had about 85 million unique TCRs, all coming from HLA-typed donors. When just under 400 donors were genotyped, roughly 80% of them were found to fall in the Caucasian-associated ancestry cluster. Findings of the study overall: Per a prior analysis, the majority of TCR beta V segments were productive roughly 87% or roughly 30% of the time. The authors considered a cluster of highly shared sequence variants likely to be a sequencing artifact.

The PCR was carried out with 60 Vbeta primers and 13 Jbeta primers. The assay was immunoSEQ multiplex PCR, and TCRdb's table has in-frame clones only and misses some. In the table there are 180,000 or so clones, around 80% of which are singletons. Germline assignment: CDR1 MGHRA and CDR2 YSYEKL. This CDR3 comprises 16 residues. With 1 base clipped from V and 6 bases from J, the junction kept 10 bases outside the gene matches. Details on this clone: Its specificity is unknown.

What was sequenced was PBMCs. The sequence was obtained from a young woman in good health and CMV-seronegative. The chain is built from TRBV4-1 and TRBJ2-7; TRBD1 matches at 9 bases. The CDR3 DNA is TGCGCCAGCAGCCAAGCTCCAGGACAGGGGAAGGGCGAGCAGTACTTC. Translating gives CASSQAPGQGKGEQYF.